This is a list of T cell receptor beta chains from one sample in a study of monozygotic twins with cystic fibrosis. TCRdb's copy holds only in-frame clones and misses some; the assay was immunoSEQ multiplex PCR. The table shows around 29,000 clones, with 85% occurring only once. Sample: blood. The receptor set was obtained from a girl aged 2-15 years with cystic fibrosis. The CDR3 runs from the conserved cysteine through the conserved F or W. The D gene is left open where the match is weak. Only some rows state a clone size, as once, few, many or a class for expanded clones.

abundance,d_gene,j_gene,v_gene,CDR3nt,CDR3aa
once,TRBD2,TRBJ2-7,TRBV27,TGTGCCAGCAGACCCGGGGGGGACGGACCCTACGAGCAGTACTTC,CASRPGGDGPYEQYF
NA,TRBD1,TRBJ1-4,TRBV28,TGTGCCAGCAGCACACGACAGGGGGGATATGAAAAACTGTTTTTT,CASSTRQGGYEKLFF
NA,TRBD1,TRBJ2-3,TRBV30,TGTGCCTGGACCGGAACAGGGGCCCCAGATACGCAGTATTTT,CAWTGTGAPDTQYF
NA,NA,TRBJ2-3,TRBV5-1,TGCGCCAGCAGCCTGGGACTTAACACAGATACGCAGTATTTT,CASSLGLNTDTQYF
NA,NA,TRBJ1-1,TRBV30,TGTGCCTGGACCCCGCGGGGATCGAACACTGAAGCTTTCTTT,CAWTPRGSNTEAFF
once,NA,TRBJ2-3,TRBV28,TGTGCCAGCAGGTATAGTGCGGGTGATACGCAGTATTTT,CASRYSAGDTQYF
few,NA,TRBJ1-1,TRBV5-1,TGCGCCAGCAGCCTGGAAGAGGGGTTGGGTACTGAAGCTTTCTTT,CASSLEEGLGTEAFF
NA,NA,TRBJ2-5,TRBV2,TGTGCCAGCAGTCCCACAGTAGCCTCGGGTATTTCAGAGACCCAGTACTTC,CASSPTVASGISETQYF
NA,TRBD1,TRBJ2-3,TRBV18,TGTGCCAGCTCAAGGGGACAGGGGGCTACAGATACGCAGTATTTT,CASSRGQGATDTQYF
NA,NA,TRBJ1-2,TRBV4-2,TGTGCCAGCAGACATCCTTTCCGACCGGTCTCTGGCTACACCTTC,CASRHPFRPVSGYTF
NA,NA,TRBJ2-5,TRBV9,TGTGCCAGCAGCGCCCAGGACGGGGCCCAGTACTTC,CASSAQDGAQYF
NA,TRBD2,TRBJ2-7,TRBV5-1,TGCGCCAGCAGCTTCGCTAGCGGGATTTACGAGCAGTACTTC,CASSFASGIYEQYF
NA,NA,TRBJ2-7,TRBV18,TGTGCCAGCTCACCGATCGAAGCCTACGAGCAGTACTTC,CASSPIEAYEQYF
NA,NA,TRBJ1-1,TRBV20-1,TGCAGTGCTAGGGGGATTACTGAAGCTTTCTTT,CSARGITEAFF
NA,TRBD1,TRBJ1-1,TRBV25-1,TGTGCCAGCAGTGCACAGGGGGTAATGAACACTGAAGCTTTCTTT,CASSAQGVMNTEAFF
NA,NA,TRBJ1-1,TRBV19,TGTGCCAGTAGTATCGGAGAAAACACTGAAGCTTTCTTT,CASSIGENTEAFF
NA,NA,TRBJ2-2,TRBV11-2,TGTGCCAGCAGCTTACGGGGGGCAGGGGCGAACACCGGGGAGCTGTTTTTT,CASSLRGAGANTGELFF
NA,NA,TRBJ2-7,TRBV12-5,TGTGCTAGTGGTTTGATCCCGTCCTACGAGCAGTACTTC,CASGLIPSYEQYF
NA,TRBD2,TRBJ2-1,TRBV12-5,TGTGCTAGTGGTGTCTCCCATCCGCGGGAGGCCCATTGGTGGGAGCAGTTCTTC,CASGVSHPREAHWWEQFF
NA,NA,TRBJ2-3,TRBV18,TGTGCCAGCTCACCTTTCGCGGGCCGCACAGATACGCAGTATTTT,CASSPFAGRTDTQYF
once,NA,TRBJ2-2,TRBV29-1,TGCAGCGTTCCCGGGAGTAGGTACACCGGGGAGCTGTTTTTT,CSVPGSRYTGELFF
NA,NA,TRBJ1-1,TRBV5-1,TGCGCCAGCAGCTTGAGTAAAGGGGGTTTTCGGAACACTGAAGCTTTCTTT,CASSLSKGGFRNTEAFF
once,NA,TRBJ2-3,TRBV7-2,TGTGCCAGCAGCCCCCGCGGGGGCACAGATACGCAGTATTTT,CASSPRGGTDTQYF
NA,NA,TRBJ1-1,TRBV7-9,TGTGCCAGCAGCTTAGCGGAGGCCTGGGGTACTGAAGCTTTCTTT,CASSLAEAWGTEAFF
NA,NA,TRBJ2-7,TRBV18,TGTGCCAGCTCACCAGACGGCTACGAGCAGTACTTC,CASSPDGYEQYF
NA,NA,TRBJ2-2,TRBV6-6,TGTGCCAGCTCAAACAGACCCATCACCGGGGAGCTGTTTTTT,CASSNRPITGELFF
NA,TRBD1,TRBJ1-1,TRBV2,TGTGCCAGCAGCATAGACAGGGCCACTGAAGCTTTCTTT,CASSIDRATEAFF
few,NA,TRBJ1-1,TRBV29-1,TGCAGCGTTGTAGCCACTCCAACTGAAGCTTTCTTT,CSVVATPTEAFF
NA,NA,TRBJ1-2,TRBV27,TGTGCCAGCAGTGGGGACCGGGGTAACTATGGCTACACCTTC,CASSGDRGNYGYTF
NA,NA,TRBJ2-1,TRBV9,TGTGCCAGCAGCGTAGTTGAGGGGAAGCAGTTCTTC,CASSVVEGKQFF
NA,TRBD1,TRBJ1-2,TRBV7-3,TGTGCCAGCAGCCCAAGGGACAGGGGGATAGACGATGGCTACACCTTC,CASSPRDRGIDDGYTF
NA,TRBD2,TRBJ2-1,TRBV5-1,TGCGCCAGCAGCTTCTATAGCGGGAGGGAAAATGAGCAGTTCTTC,CASSFYSGRENEQFF
NA,NA,TRBJ2-7,TRBV14,TGTGCCAGCAGGGGACGTCACGCAAACCAGTACTTC,CASRGRHANQYF
NA,NA,TRBJ1-1,TRBV11-2,TGTGCCAGCAGCTTAGGGGGGACACCAAGGGAAGCTTTCTTT,CASSLGGTPREAFF
NA,TRBD2,TRBJ2-7,TRBV25-1,TGTGCCAGCAGTCGTCTAACCGCTAGCGGGAGCTCCTACGAGCAGTACTTC,CASSRLTASGSSYEQYF
NA,TRBD1,TRBJ2-1,TRBV18,TGTGCCAGCTCACTTCGAACAAAAACGGACAGGTCGTCCTACAATGAGCAGTTCTTC,CASSLRTKTDRSSYNEQFF
NA,TRBD2,TRBJ2-7,TRBV13,TGTGCCAGCAGCCTAGGACTAGCGGGAGCCGTCTACGAGCAGTACTTC,CASSLGLAGAVYEQYF
NA,TRBD2,TRBJ2-1,TRBV30,TGTGCCTGGGAGACTAGCGGGAGGGCCGATGAGCAGTTCTTC,CAWETSGRADEQFF
NA,TRBD2,TRBJ2-3,TRBV15,TGTGCCACCAGCAGAGATCTAGCGGGTAGCACAGATACGCAGTATTTT,CATSRDLAGSTDTQYF
NA,TRBD2,TRBJ2-1,TRBV6-5,TGTGCCAGCAGTTTGGGACTAGAGTACAATGAGCAGTTCTTC,CASSLGLEYNEQFF
NA,TRBD1,TRBJ1-5,TRBV30,TGTGCCTGGAGCCGGGACAGCCCGTTCGATAATCAGCCCCAGCATTTT,CAWSRDSPFDNQPQHF
NA,NA,TRBJ1-2,TRBV28,TGTGCCGGACAAAAGGGACGATATGAGGGCTACACCTTC,CAGQKGRYEGYTF
NA,NA,TRBJ1-1,TRBV30,TGTGCCTGGAGCGACACCGGGGGAATGAACACTGAAGCTTTCTTT,CAWSDTGGMNTEAFF
once,TRBD2,TRBJ2-2,TRBV18,TGTGCCAGCTCACCAGGAACTAGCGGTCGATACACCGGGGAGCTGTTTTTT,CASSPGTSGRYTGELFF
few,TRBD1,TRBJ1-1,TRBV30,TGTGCCTGGGCCTCTCCGGGACAGGGGACGACTGAAGCTTTCTTT,CAWASPGQGTTEAFF
NA,NA,TRBJ1-1,TRBV30,TGTGCCTGGACTCAAGCTCTGAACACTGAAGCTTTCTTT,CAWTQALNTEAFF
NA,TRBD2,TRBJ2-4,TRBV19,TGTGCCAGTATCACGGGACTAGCATACGGAGCCAAAAACATTCAGTACTTC,CASITGLAYGAKNIQYF
NA,NA,TRBJ2-7,TRBV5-1,TGCGCCAGCAGCCCCGGAGGGGGTTACGAGCAGTACTTC,CASSPGGGYEQYF
few,NA,TRBJ1-2,TRBV25-1,TGTGCCAGCAGTAGCGTTCTTAACTATGGCTACACCTTC,CASSSVLNYGYTF
NA,TRBD1,TRBJ2-1,TRBV7-8,TGTGCCAGCAGGACAGGGTTAAAAAATGAGCAGTTCTTC,CASRTGLKNEQFF
NA,NA,TRBJ1-2,TRBV6-5,TGTGCCAGCAGTTACTCGACTTCGGGGGCGGGCTATGGCTACACCTTC,CASSYSTSGAGYGYTF
NA,TRBD2,TRBJ2-4,TRBV5-1,TGCGCCAGCAGCCCGGGACTAGCGGGAGCCAAAAACATTCAGTACTTC,CASSPGLAGAKNIQYF
NA,TRBD2,TRBJ2-7,TRBV28,TGTGCCAGCAGTTTATGGCTAGCGGGAGCGGGCGAGCAGTACTTC,CASSLWLAGAGEQYF
NA,NA,TRBJ2-7,TRBV7-6,TGTGCCAGCAGCTTAGTAAGAGGGGAGCAGTACTTC,CASSLVRGEQYF